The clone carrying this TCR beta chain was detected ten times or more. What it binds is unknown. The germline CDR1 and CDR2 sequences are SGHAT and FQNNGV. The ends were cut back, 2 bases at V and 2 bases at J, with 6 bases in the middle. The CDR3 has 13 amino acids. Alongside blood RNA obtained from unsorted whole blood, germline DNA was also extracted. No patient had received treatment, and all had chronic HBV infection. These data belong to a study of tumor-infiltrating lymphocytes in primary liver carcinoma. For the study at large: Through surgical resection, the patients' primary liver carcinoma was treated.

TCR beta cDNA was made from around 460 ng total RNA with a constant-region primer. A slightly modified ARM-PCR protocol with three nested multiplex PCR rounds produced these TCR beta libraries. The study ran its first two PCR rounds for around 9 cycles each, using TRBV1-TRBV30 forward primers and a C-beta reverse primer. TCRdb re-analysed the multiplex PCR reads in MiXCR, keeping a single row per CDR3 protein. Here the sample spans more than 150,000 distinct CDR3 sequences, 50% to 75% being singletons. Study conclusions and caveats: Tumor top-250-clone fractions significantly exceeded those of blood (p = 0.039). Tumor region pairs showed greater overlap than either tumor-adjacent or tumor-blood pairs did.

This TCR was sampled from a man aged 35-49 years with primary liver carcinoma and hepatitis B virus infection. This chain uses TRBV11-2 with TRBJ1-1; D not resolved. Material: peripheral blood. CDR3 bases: TGTGCCAGCAGCTTACACGAAAACACTGAAGCTTTCTTT. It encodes CASSLHENTEAFF.